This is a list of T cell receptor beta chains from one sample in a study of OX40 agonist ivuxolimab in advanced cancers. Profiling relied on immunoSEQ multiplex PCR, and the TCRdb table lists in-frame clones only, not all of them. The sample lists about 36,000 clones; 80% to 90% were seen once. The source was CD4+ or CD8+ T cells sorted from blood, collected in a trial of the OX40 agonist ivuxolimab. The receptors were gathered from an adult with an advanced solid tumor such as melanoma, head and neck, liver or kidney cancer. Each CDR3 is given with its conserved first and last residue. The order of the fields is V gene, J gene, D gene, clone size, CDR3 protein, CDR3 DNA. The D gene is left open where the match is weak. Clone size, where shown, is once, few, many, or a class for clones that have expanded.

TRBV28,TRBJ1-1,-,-,CASSSGTFNTEAFF,TGTGCCAGCAGTTCCGGGACATTTAACACTGAAGCTTTCTTT
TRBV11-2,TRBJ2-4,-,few,CASSLNQNIQYF,TGTGCCAGCAGCTTAAATCAAAACATTCAGTACTTC
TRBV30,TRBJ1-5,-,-,CAWSGAMNFGNQPQHF,TGTGCCTGGAGTGGCGCAATGAACTTCGGCAATCAGCCCCAGCATTTT
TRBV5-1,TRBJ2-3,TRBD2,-,CASSRGASGTDTQYF,TGCGCCAGCTCCCGGGGCGCTAGCGGGACGGATACGCAGTATTTT
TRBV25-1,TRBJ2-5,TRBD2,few,CASKGSGGQTQYF,TGTGCCAGCAAGGGCAGCGGGGGTCAGACCCAGTACTTC
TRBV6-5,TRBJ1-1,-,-,CASSRPHQGTEAFF,TGTGCCAGCAGCCGTCCCCACCAAGGGACTGAAGCTTTCTTT
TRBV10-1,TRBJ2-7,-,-,CASSLLWGSEQYF,TGCGCCAGCAGTCTGCTGTGGGGATCCGAGCAGTACTTC
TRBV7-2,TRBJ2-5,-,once,CASSATDLLETQYF,TGTGCCAGCAGCGCGACAGACCTTCTGGAGACCCAGTACTTC
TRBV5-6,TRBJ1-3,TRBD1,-,CASSLRPGGRWNTIYF,TGTGCCAGCAGCTTGCGGCCAGGGGGTCGTTGGAACACCATATATTTT
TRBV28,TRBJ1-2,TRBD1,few,CASSRGQGYGYTF,TGTGCCAGCAGTAGGGGACAGGGCTATGGCTACACCTTC
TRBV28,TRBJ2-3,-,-,CASSFRPRRSTDTQYF,TGTGCCAGCAGTTTTAGGCCCCGAAGGTCCACAGATACGCAGTATTTT
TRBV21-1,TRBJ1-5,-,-,CASSKEHQGRGSNQPQHF,TGTGCCAGCAGCAAAGAGCACCAGGGGAGGGGGAGCAATCAGCCCCAGCATTTT
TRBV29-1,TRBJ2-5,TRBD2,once,CSVDIGLARETQYF,TGCAGCGTTGATATAGGACTAGCGCGGGAGACCCAGTACTTC
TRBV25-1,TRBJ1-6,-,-,CASNSLWDSPLHF,TGTGCCAGCAATTCCCTCTGGGATTCACCCCTCCACTTT
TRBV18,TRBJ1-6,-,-,CASSQERTVSPLHF,TGTGCCAGCTCACAGGAACGGACAGTTTCACCCCTCCACTTT
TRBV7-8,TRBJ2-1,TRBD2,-,CASSQKRGSNNEQFF,TGTGCCAGCAGCCAAAAGCGGGGATCGAACAATGAGCAGTTCTTC
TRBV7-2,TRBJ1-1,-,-,CASSAFGKNTEAFF,TGTGCCAGCAGCGCTTTCGGGAAGAACACTGAAGCTTTCTTT
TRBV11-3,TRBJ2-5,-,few,CASSDRDQKTQYF,TGTGCCAGCAGCGACCGGGACCAAAAGACCCAGTACTTC
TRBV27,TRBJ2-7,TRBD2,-,CASRKGLAAYEQYF,TGTGCCAGCAGAAAAGGACTAGCAGCTTACGAGCAGTACTTC
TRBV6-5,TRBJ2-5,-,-,CASSYPHKSGETQYF,TGTGCCAGCAGTTACCCCCATAAGAGCGGGGAGACCCAGTACTTC
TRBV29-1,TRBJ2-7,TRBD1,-,CSVAGQGDEQYF,TGCAGCGTTGCGGGACAGGGGGACGAGCAGTACTTC
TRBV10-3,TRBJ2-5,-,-,CATGDMETQYF,TGTGCCACCGGGGATATGGAGACCCAGTACTTC
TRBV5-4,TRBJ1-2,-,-,CASSLSWATANYGYTF,TGTGCCAGCAGCCTTTCTTGGGCTACAGCTAACTATGGCTACACCTTC
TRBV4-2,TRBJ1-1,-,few,CASSQGQFLNTEAFF,TGTGCCAGCAGCCAAGGACAGTTTCTGAACACTGAAGCTTTCTTT
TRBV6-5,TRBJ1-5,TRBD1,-,CASSVDRGVDQPQHF,TGTGCCAGCAGCGTTGACAGGGGAGTCGATCAGCCCCAGCATTTT
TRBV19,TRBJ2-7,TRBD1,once,CASGQDYEQYF,TGTGCCTCGGGACAGGACTACGAGCAGTACTTC
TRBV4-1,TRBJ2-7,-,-,CASSQQGGYTYEQYF,TGCGCCAGCAGCCAGCAGGGGGGCTATACCTACGAGCAGTACTTC
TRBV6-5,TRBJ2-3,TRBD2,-,CASRLTGTSADTQYF,TGTGCCAGCAGGCTTACCGGGACTAGCGCAGATACGCAGTATTTT
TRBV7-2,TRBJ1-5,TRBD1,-,CASSQGGARKNQPQHF,TGTGCCAGCAGCCAGGGGGGGGCGAGGAAAAATCAGCCCCAGCATTTT
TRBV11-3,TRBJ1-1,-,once,CASSLGGTMNTEAFF,TGTGCCAGCAGCTTAGGAGGCACCATGAACACTGAAGCTTTCTTT
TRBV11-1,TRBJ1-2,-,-,CASSLVADPGGYTF,TGTGCCAGCAGCTTAGTGGCGGACCCGGGGGGCTACACCTTC
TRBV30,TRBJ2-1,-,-,CAWNRVDNEQFF,TGTGCCTGGAACAGGGTTGACAATGAGCAGTTCTTC
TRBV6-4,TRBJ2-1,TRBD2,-,CASSMSGGYNEQFF,TGTGCCAGCAGTATGAGCGGGGGGTACAATGAGCAGTTCTTC
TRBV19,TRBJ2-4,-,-,CASSAEGGKNIQYF,TGTGCCAGTAGTGCGGAAGGGGGCAAAAACATTCAGTACTTC
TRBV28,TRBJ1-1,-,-,CASSSIQYLNTEAFF,TGTGCCAGCAGTTCCATACAGTATTTGAACACTGAAGCTTTCTTT
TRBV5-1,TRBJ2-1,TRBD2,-,CASSLTLAGGGNEQFF,TGCGCCAGCAGCTTGACCCTAGCGGGAGGGGGTAATGAGCAGTTCTTC
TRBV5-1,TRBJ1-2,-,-,CASSSGTYGYTF,TGCGCCAGCAGCTCAGGAACCTATGGCTACACCTTC
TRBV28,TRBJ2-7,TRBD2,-,CASSGHSGSGPYEQYF,TGTGCCAGCAGTGGGCATAGCGGGAGCGGCCCCTACGAGCAGTACTTC
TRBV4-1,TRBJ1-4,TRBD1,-,CASSQGGQGAINEKLFF,TGCGCCAGCAGCCAGGGGGGACAGGGGGCAATCAATGAAAAACTGTTTTTT
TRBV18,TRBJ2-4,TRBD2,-,CASSPPASGLIKNIQYF,TGTGCCAGCTCACCACCAGCTAGCGGATTAATCAAAAACATTCAGTACTTC
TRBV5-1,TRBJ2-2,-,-,CASSSGGTGELFF,TGCGCCAGCAGCTCAGGGGGGACCGGGGAGCTGTTTTTT